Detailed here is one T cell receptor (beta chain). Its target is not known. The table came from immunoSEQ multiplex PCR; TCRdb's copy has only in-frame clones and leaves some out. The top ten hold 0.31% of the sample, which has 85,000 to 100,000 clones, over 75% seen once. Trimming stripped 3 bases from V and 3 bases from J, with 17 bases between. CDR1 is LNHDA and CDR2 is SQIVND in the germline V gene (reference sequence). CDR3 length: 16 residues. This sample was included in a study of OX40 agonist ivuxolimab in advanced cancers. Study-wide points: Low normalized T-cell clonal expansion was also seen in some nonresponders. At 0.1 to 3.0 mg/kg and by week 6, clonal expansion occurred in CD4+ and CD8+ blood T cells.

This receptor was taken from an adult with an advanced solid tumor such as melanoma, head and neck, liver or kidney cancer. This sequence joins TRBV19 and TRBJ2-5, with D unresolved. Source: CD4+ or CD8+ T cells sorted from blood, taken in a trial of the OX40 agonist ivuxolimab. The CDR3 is CASSITRSIEKETQYF. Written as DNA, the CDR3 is TGTGCCAGTAGTATTACCAGGTCGATAGAAAAAGAGACCCAGTACTTC. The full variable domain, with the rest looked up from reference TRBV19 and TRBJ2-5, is DGGITQSPKYLFRKEGQNVTLSCEQNLNHDAMYWYRQDPGQGLRLIYYSQIVNDFQKGDIAEGYSVSREKKESFPLTVTSAQKNPTAFYLCASSITRSIEKETQYFGPGTRLLVL.